The clone carrying this T cell receptor beta chain was seen only a few times. Its antigen is currently unknown. This entry belongs to a study of a mutant IDH1 vaccine in newly diagnosed glioma. Across the study: At weeks 1, 3, 5, 7, 11, 15, 19 and 23, patients received a vaccination, eight in all. The study started vaccination 4-6 weeks after radiotherapy alone, or with temozolomide cycles. Earlier therapy was either radiotherapy, temozolomide, or both, and most got both. Study outcomes and limitations: Patients showed vaccine-induced immune responses at a rate of approximately 92%.

Time point noted: week 5, during vaccination. Doses of 300 ug of mutant IDH1 20-mer peptide were given with topical imiquimod. Libraries were prepared by immunoSEQ multiplex PCR; TCRdb keeps only in-frame clonotypes and omits some of them. The sample lists about 26,000 clones, approximately 79% occurring once. The TCR originated in a man between 35 and 55 years old with glioma. Some clones in this sample may be carry-over from other donors' samples. This sample comprised PBMCs, obtained from a glioma patient whose treatment included an IDH1 peptide vaccine.

CDR3 in DNA: TGCGCCAGCAGTGAGAGACAGGGGATGTGGGAGACCCAGTACTTC. Encoded protein: CASSERQGMWETQYF. The rearrangement joins TRBV10-1 to TRBJ2-5; 8 bases line up with TRBD1. The germline gives CDR1 WNHNN, CDR2 SYGVQD (reference sequence). After removal of 2 bases from V and 5 bases from J, the junction contained 7 bases not matched to a gene. There are 15 residues in the CDR3.